Described below is a single T cell receptor beta chain sequence and its context. It has no known antigen specificity. No base-level quality is on record; no much larger clone is a single base apart. These data come from a study of regulatory dendritic cells for organ transplantation (dated by TCRdb to between 2016 and 2019). Study-level background: Regulatory dendritic cells were generated from monocytes cultured with vitamin D3 on days 0 and 4 and IL-10 on day 4. To evaluate the response of the DCs to a potent maturation-inducing agent, LPS was added to DC cultures on day 6. The TCRbeta repertoires of sorted naive and memory CD4+ and CD8+ T cells were sequenced before and after allostimulation with regulatory or mature dendritic cells. Results the study describes overall, beyond this receptor: The authors pointed out considerable heterogeneity between individuals in the alloreactive memory CD8+ T cell pool, and only a couple of subjects were sequenced. Repertoires were highly diverse in naive CD4+ and CD8+ T cells, less diverse in memory cells, and most oligoclonal in memory CD8+ cells. Among the resting subsets, the most alloreactive TCR clonotypes were found in memory CD8+ T cells. In both subjects, allostimulation led to expansion of memory CD8+ clones, although regulatory dendritic cells appeared to cause more limited expansion than mature dendritic cells did.

Sorted T cell subsets were CFSE-labeled and co-cultured for around 5 days with allogeneic regulatory or mature dendritic cells at a 1:10 DC:T ratio. FACS was used to sort naive T cells as CD45RA+ cells and memory T cells as CD45RO+ CD4+ or CD8+ cells. The T cells used for TCR sequencing were obtained from two healthy control subjects. The Qiagen DNeasy Blood & Tissue Kit was used to extract genomic DNA. Including cysteine and phenylalanine, the CDR3 has 15 amino acids. CDR3 DNA only is kept here, 45 bases in frame from base 1. The trim is 3 bases for V and 6 bases for J, with a gap of 15 bases between the germline ends. The germline V gene supplies CDR1 WSHSY and CDR2 SAAADI. A multiplexed two-step PCR with Vbeta-specific forward primers and Jbeta-specific reverse primers was used to amplify the TCRbeta CDR3 regions. TCRbeta libraries were sequenced on an Illumina instrument through the immunoSEQ service. The authors' pipeline ran thus. IMGT annotation was used to assign V, D and J genes, and synthetic CDR3 analogues were used to correct the counts for multiplex PCR bias. In the immunoSEQ Analyzer, repertoire clonality was calculated as one minus normalized Shannon entropy. Fisher's exact test with Benjamini-Hochberg false discovery rate control was used to define clonal expansion, with two-tailed P<0.01. In TCRdb, the immuneACCESS table is reduced to in-frame sequences with V and J assigned. These tables do not hold every clone; where another copy was compared, an unresolved V gene accounts for under half, and the others remain unexplained. V, J and clone size reflect that table, while D and trimming were determined from the DNA. The sample table records around 12,000 clones; over 85% of these occur just once. Of the sample, 0.22% falls within the top ten clones.

The specimen sequenced was naive CD8+ T cells from blood cultured with regulatory dendritic cells. The cell subset or site label here, explained by the study, means: CD45RA+ naive T cells. This clonotype was obtained from a human donor in good health. This chain joins TRBV10-2 to TRBJ1-5; perhaps TRBD1 is the D gene, with 5 bases matching. The DNA reads as follows: TGCGCCAGCAGTGATCTGTCGGGGGTAAGTCAGCCCCAGCATTTT. This codes for CASSDLSGVSQPQHF.